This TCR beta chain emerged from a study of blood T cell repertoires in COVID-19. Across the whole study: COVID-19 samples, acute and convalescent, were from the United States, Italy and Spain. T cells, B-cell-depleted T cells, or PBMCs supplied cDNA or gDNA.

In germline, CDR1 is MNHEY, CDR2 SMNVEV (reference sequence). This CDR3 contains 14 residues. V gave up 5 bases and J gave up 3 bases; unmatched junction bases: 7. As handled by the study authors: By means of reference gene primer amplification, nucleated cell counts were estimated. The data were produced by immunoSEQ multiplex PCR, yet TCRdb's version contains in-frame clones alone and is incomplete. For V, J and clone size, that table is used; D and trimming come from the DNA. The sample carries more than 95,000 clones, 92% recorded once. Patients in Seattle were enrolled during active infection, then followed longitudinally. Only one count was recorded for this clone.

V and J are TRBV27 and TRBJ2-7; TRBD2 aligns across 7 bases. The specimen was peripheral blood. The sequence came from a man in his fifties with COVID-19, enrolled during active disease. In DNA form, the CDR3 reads TGTGCCAGCAGTCCAACGGCTAGCGGCTACGAGCAGTACTTC. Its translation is CASSPTASGYEQYF.